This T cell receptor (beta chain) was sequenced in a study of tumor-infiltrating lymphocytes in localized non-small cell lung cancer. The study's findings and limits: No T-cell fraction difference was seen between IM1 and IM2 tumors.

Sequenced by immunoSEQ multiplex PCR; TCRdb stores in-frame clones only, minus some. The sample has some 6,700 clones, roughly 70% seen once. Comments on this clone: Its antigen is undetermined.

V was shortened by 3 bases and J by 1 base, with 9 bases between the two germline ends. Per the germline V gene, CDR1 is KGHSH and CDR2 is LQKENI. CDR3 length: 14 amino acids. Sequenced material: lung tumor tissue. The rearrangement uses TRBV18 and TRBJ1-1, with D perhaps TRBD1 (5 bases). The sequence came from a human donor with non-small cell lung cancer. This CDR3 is CASSPGLTNTEAFF. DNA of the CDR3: TGTGCCAGCTCACCGGGACTCACGAACACTGAAGCTTTCTTT. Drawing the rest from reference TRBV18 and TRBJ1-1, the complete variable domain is NAGVMQNPRHLVRRRGQEARLRCSPMKGHSHVYWYRQLPEEGLKFMVYLQKENIIDESGMPKERFSAEFPKEGPSILRIQQVVRGDSAAYFCASSPGLTNTEAFFGQGTRLTVV.